The present T cell receptor beta chain was sequenced within a study of blood T cell repertoires in COVID-19. Trimming cost V 5 bases and J 4 bases; bases outside gene matches: 8. Germline loops: CDR1 SNHLY, CDR2 FYNNEI. The CDR3 has 16 amino acids. Method: immunoSEQ multiplex PCR; TCRdb's copy keeps in-frame clones and lacks some. Here the sample spans about 160,000 clones, roughly 93% being singletons. This receptor was identified in a man in his late teens or twenties with acute or convalescent COVID-19. Sequenced sample: peripheral blood. The chain carries TRBV2 and TRBJ2-1; 10 bases map to TRBD2. The CDR3 coding sequence is TGTGCCAGCAGTCGGGGAACTAGCGGGGTTTACAATGAGCAGTTCTTC. Amino acid sequence: CASSRGTSGVYNEQFF.